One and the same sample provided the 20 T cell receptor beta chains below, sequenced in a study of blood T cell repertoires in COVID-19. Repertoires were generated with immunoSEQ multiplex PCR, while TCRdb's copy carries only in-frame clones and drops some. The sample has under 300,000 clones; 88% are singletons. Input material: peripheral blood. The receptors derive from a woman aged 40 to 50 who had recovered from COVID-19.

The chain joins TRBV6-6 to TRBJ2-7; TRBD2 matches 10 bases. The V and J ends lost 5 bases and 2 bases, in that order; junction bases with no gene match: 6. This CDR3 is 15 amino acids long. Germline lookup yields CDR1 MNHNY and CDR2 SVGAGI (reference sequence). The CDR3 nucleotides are TGTGCCAGCAGTGGTACTAGCGGGACACCCTACGAGCAGTACTTC. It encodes CASSGTSGTPYEQYF.

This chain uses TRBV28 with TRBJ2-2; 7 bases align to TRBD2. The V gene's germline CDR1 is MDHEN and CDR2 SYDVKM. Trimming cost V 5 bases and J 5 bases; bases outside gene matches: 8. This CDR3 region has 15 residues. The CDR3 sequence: CASSGGGWRTGELFF. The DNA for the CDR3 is TGTGCCAGCAGTGGGGGAGGGTGGAGGACCGGGGAGCTGTTTTTT.

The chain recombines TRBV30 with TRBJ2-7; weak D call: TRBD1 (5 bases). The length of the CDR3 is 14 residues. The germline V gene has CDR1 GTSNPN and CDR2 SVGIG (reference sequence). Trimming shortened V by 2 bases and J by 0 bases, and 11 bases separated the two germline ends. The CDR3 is CAWSWRRDSYEQYF. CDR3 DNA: TGTGCCTGGAGTTGGCGCAGGGACTCCTACGAGCAGTACTTC.

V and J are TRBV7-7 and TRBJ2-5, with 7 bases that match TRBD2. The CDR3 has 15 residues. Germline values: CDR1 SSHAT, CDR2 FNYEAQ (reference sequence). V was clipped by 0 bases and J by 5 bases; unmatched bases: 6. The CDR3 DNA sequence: TGTGCCAGCAGCTTAGCGGCGGGAGTTGGTGAGACCCAGTACTTC. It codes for CASSLAAGVGETQYF.

The CDR3: CASSLPGGWYNEQFF. The CDR3, as DNA: TGTGCCAGCAGCTTACCGGGAGGGTGGTACAATGAGCAGTTCTTC. V gene TRBV7-9 combines with J gene TRBJ2-1; TRBD2 matches at 8 bases. Germline V CDR1 and CDR2: SEHNR, FQNEAQ (reference sequence). CDR3 length: 15 amino acids. J lost 4 bases, V lost 2 bases, and 4 bases had no gene match.

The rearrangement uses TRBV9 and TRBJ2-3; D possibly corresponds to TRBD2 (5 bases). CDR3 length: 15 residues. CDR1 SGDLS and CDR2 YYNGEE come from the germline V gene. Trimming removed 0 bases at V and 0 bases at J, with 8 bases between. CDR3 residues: CASSVGGPSTDTQYF. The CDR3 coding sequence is TGTGCCAGCAGCGTAGGAGGGCCCAGCACAGATACGCAGTATTTT.

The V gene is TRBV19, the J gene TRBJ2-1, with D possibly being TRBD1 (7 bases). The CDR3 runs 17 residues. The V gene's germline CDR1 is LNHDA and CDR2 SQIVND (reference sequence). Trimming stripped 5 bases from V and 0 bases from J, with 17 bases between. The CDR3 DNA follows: TGTGCCAGTAGTCCCCGGGGGACAGCAAGCTCCTACAATGAGCAGTTCTTC. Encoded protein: CASSPRGTASSYNEQFF.

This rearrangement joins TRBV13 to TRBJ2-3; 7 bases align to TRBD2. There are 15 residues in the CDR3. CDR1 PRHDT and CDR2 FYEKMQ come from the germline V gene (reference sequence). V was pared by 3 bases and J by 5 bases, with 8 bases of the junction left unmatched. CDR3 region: CASSFGAGEIDTQYF. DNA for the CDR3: TGTGCCAGCAGCTTCGGGGCGGGAGAGATAGATACGCAGTATTTT.

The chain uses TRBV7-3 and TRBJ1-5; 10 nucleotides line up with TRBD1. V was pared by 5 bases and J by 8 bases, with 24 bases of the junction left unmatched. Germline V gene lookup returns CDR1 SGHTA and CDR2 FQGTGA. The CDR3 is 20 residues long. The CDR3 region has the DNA TGTGCCAGCAGCACCCATGGGGTCATCCCCGGACAGGGGGTTGAGGAGCCCCAGCATTTT. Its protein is CASSTHGVIPGQGVEEPQHF.

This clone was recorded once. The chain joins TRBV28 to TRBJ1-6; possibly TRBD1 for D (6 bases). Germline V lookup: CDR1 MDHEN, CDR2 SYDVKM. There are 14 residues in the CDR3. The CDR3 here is CVVGGEGYNSPLHF. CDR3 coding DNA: TGTGTCGTAGGGGGGGAGGGTTATAATTCACCCCTCCACTTT.

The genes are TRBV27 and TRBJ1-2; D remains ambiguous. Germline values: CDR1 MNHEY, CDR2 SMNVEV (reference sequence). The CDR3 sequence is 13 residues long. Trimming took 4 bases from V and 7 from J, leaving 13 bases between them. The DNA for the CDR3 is TGTGCCAGCAGTTCCCGCCCCTGGAGTGGCTACACCTTC. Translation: CASSSRPWSGYTF.

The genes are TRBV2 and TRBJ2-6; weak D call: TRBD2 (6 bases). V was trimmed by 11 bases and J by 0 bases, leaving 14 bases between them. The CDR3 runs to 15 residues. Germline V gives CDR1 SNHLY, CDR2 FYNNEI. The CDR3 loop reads CAGRDSASGANVLTF. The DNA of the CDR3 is TGTGCCGGCCGGGACTCCGCCTCTGGGGCCAACGTCCTGACTTTC. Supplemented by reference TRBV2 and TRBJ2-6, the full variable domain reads EPEVTQTPSHQVTQMGQEVILRCVPISNHLYFYWYRQILGQKVEFLVSFYNNEISEKSEIFDDQFSVERPDGSNFTLKIRSTKLEDSAMYFCAGRDSASGANVLTFGAGSRLTVL.

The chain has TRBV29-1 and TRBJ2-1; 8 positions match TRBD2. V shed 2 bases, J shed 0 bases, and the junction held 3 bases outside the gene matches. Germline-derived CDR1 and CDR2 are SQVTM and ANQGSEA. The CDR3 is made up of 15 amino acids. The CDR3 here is CSVELAGSSYNEQFF. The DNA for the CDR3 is TGCAGCGTTGAATTAGCGGGGAGCTCCTACAATGAGCAGTTCTTC.

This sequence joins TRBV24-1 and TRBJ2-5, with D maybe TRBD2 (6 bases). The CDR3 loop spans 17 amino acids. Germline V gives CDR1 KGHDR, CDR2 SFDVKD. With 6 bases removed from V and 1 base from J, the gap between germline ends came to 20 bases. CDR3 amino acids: CATSPQVPRGGQETQYF. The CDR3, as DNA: TGTGCCACCAGTCCCCAAGTTCCTCGGGGAGGCCAAGAGACCCAGTACTTC.

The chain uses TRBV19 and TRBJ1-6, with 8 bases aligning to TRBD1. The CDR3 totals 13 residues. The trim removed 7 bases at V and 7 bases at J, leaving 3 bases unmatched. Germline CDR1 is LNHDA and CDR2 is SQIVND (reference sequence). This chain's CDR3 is CASTPGGNSPLHF. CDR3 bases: TGTGCCAGTACCCCAGGGGGCAATTCACCCCTCCACTTT.

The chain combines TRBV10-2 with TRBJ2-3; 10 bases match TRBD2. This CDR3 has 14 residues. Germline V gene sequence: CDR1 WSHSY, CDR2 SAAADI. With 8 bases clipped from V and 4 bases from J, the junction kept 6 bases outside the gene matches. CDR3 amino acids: CASQAGGPPDTQYF. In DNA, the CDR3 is TGCGCCAGCCAAGCGGGAGGGCCCCCAGATACGCAGTATTTT.

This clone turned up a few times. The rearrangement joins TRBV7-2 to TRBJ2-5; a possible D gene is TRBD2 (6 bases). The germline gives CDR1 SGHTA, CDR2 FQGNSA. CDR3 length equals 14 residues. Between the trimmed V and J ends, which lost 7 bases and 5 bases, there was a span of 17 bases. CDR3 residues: CASTLRRGGETQYF. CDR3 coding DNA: TGTGCCAGCACCCTTAGGCGGGGTGGGGAGACCCAGTACTTC.

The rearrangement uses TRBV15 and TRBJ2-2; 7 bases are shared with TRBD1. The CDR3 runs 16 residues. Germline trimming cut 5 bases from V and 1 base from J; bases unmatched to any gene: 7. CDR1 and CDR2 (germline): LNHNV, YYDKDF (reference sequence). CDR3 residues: CATSRRGDRNTGELFF. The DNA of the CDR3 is TGTGCCACCAGCCGCCGAGGGGACAGGAACACCGGGGAGCTGTTTTTT.

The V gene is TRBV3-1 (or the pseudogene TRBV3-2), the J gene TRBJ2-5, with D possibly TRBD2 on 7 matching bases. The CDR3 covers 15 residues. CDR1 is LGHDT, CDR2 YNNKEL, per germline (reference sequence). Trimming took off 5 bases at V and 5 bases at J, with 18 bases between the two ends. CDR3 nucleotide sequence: TGTGCCAGCAGCTACACGGCGGGGGCTAGGGAGACCCAGTACTTC. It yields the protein CASSYTAGARETQYF.

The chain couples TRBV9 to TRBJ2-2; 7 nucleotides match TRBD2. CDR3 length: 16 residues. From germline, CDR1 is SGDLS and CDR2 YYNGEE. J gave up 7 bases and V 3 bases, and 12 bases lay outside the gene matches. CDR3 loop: CASSALAAYRGGELFF. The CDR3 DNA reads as TGTGCCAGCAGCGCCCTAGCGGCATACCGGGGCGGGGAGCTGTTTTTT.